Each of the 17 T cell receptor beta chains below was sequenced from the same sample in a study of blood T cell repertoires in COVID-19. TCRdb's copy holds only in-frame clones and misses some; the assay was immunoSEQ multiplex PCR. The sample has about 280,000 clones, around 91% seen once. Material for sequencing was PBMCs or T cells enriched from blood (not recorded which). Source of these receptors: a woman aged 18 to 35 with acute COVID-19.

The chain recombines TRBV10-1 with TRBJ2-3, with D tentatively TRBD1 (5 bases). Germline loops: CDR1 WNHNN, CDR2 SYGVQD (reference sequence). V lost 4 bases and J 2 bases, leaving 16 bases between the germline ends. This CDR3 contains 16 residues. CDR3 nucleotide sequence: TGCGCCAGCAGTGGGGGCGCAACCTCAAACACAGATACGCAGTATTTT. It codes for CASSGGATSNTDTQYF.

CDR3 region: CASSPPSGGTNEKLFF. CDR3 DNA: TGCGCCAGCAGCCCGCCTTCAGGGGGAACTAATGAAAAACTGTTTTTT. The V call is TRBV5-1, the J call TRBJ1-4, with 7 bases matching TRBD1. This CDR3 is 16 amino acids long. Germline-derived CDR1 and CDR2 are SGHRS and YFSETQ. The junction had 7 bases not matched to a gene; V was cut back by 4 bases and J by 1 base.

The CDR3 bases are TGTGCCAGCAGTTTTAGGGTACAGGGGGACACTGAAGCTTTCTTT. Translating gives CASSFRVQGDTEAFF. V gene TRBV27 combines with J gene TRBJ1-1, with TRBD1 identical over 8 bases. The CDR3 covers 15 residues. V lost 3 bases to trimming and J lost 3 bases; unmatched junction nucleotides: 6. Germline V gene lookup returns CDR1 MNHEY and CDR2 SMNVEV (reference sequence).

This clone was seen only a few times. The genes are TRBV7-2 and TRBJ1-1; 10 bases align to TRBD1. In germline, CDR1 is SGHTA, CDR2 FQGNSA. The CDR3 is made up of 15 amino acids. V trimming: 5 bases; J trimming: 5 bases; junction bases outside the gene matches: 8. Written as DNA, the CDR3 is TGTGCCAGCAGCCTAAAGACAGGGGGCGTTACTGAAGCTTTCTTT. Residues: CASSLKTGGVTEAFF.

The V call is TRBV5-3, the J call TRBJ2-1, with TRBD2 matching over 11 bases. TRBV5-3 has ORF status, its function being uncertain. J was trimmed by 9 bases and V by 2 bases; bases with no gene match: 19. The CDR3 runs to 19 residues. In DNA, the CDR3 is TGTGCCAGAAGCTTTCCGGGACTAGCGGTCGACCCAGTGTATGCTGAGCAGTTCTTC. Translated, it gives CARSFPGLAVDPVYAEQFF.

The CDR3 DNA follows: TGTGCCAGTATGGGTTTTCGGGTGTCAACCACCGAATACTATGGCTACACCTTC. Translated: CASMGFRVSTTEYYGYTF. This chain joins TRBV19 and TRBJ1-2; the D is unclear. Germline CDR1 reads LNHDA; CDR2 reads SQIVND (reference sequence). V was shortened by 7 bases and J by 3 bases, with 27 bases between the two germline ends. This CDR3 is 18 amino acids long.

The sample holds a few counts of this clone. The V call is TRBV10-3, the J call TRBJ1-1; perhaps TRBD1 as D (6 bases). Germline assignment: CDR1 ENHRY and CDR2 SYGVKD. This CDR3 comprises 14 residues. The V end lost 6 bases, the J end lost 1 base, and 12 bases lay between the germline ends. The CDR3: CAIRIGGPNTEAFF. DNA of the CDR3: TGTGCCATCAGGATAGGGGGACCGAACACTGAAGCTTTCTTT.

As DNA, the CDR3 is TGTGCTAGTGCCAAAGGGGGACAGGGCAGCGGTGAGCAGTTCTTC. Encoded protein: CASAKGGQGSGEQFF. The chain joins TRBV12-5 to TRBJ2-1, with 9 bases lining up with TRBD1. Trimming took 7 bases from V and 9 from J; bases not matched to a gene: 13. Germline CDR1 LGHNT, CDR2 FRNRAP. CDR3 length: 15 residues.

The chain couples TRBV6-5 to TRBJ2-1; 7 nucleotides match TRBD2. J lost 4 bases, V lost 6 bases, and 9 bases had no gene match. The CDR3 consists of 15 residues. The germline CDR1 and CDR2 sequences are MNHEY and SVGAGI. As DNA, the CDR3 is TGTGCCAGCAGCCGGGGGGAAGTGGGATACAATGAGCAGTTCTTC. Amino acid sequence: CASSRGEVGYNEQFF.

This clone occurred many times. The rearrangement links TRBV5-6 to TRBJ2-7; TRBD2 agrees at 11 bases. V dropped 5 bases and J dropped 2; count of bases not matched to a gene: 6. This CDR3 region has 15 residues. The germline gives CDR1 SGHDT, CDR2 YYEEEE. The CDR3: CASRLAGGQPYEQYF. The CDR3, as DNA: TGTGCCAGCAGGTTAGCGGGAGGGCAACCCTACGAGCAGTACTTC.

The genes are TRBV7-2 and TRBJ2-7; TRBD1 is a possible D gene (5 bases). CDR1 and CDR2 (germline): SGHTA, FQGNSA. The CDR3 length is 14 residues. V gave up 0 bases and J gave up 2 bases, with 8 bases separating them. The CDR3 bases are TGTGCCAGCAGCTTAGCAGGGGAACCCTACGAGCAGTACTTC. It is translated as CASSLAGEPYEQYF.

The chain's CDR3 is CARGTPQETQYF. The DNA of the CDR3 is TGTGCCAGAGGGACACCGCAAGAGACCCAGTACTTC. V gene TRBV2 combines with J gene TRBJ2-5; tentatively, D is TRBD1 (6 bases). Trimming took 9 bases from V and 2 from J, leaving 10 bases between them. This CDR3 is 12 amino acids long. Germline CDR1 SNHLY, CDR2 FYNNEI.

The chain links TRBV6-5 to TRBJ2-2, with D possibly matching TRBD2 (5 bases). CDR1 and CDR2 from the germline V gene are MNHEY and SVGAGI. CDR3 size: 14 residues. The V and J ends lost 8 bases and 6 bases respectively, with 16 bases between them. The CDR3 reads CASLTGNRAGELFF. The CDR3 region has the DNA TGTGCCAGCCTTACGGGAAACAGAGCCGGGGAGCTGTTTTTT.

V is TRBV7-9 and J is TRBJ1-2; D is perhaps TRBD1 (6 bases). The V end lost 5 bases, the J end lost 5 bases, and 12 bases lay between the germline ends. Germline CDR1 and CDR2: SEHNR and FQNEAQ (reference sequence). The CDR3 contains 13 residues. Here the CDR3 reads CASSHGTLYGYTF. CDR3 nucleotides: TGTGCCAGCAGCCACGGGACACTTTATGGCTACACCTTC. Drawing the rest from reference TRBV7-9 and TRBJ1-2, the complete variable domain is DTGVSQNPRHKITKRGQNVTFRCDPISEHNRLYWYRQTLGQGPEFLTYFQNEAQLEKSRLLSDRFSAERPKGSFSTLEIQRTEQGDSAMYLCASSHGTLYGYTFGSGTRLTVV.

The J gene is TRBJ1-1, the V gene TRBV29-1, with a tentative D call TRBD1 (5 bases). Germline lookup yields CDR1 SQVTM and CDR2 ANQGSEA. The CDR3 sequence is 12 residues long. V was pared by 8 bases and J by 1 base, with 11 bases between. The CDR3 protein is CSTYGGNTEAFF. The CDR3 DNA is TGCAGCACTTACGGGGGGAACACTGAAGCTTTCTTT.

The V and J genes are TRBV4-1 and TRBJ2-7; TRBD1 matches 8 bases. With 1 base clipped from V and 5 bases from J, the junction kept 4 bases outside the gene matches. Germline lookup yields CDR1 MGHRA and CDR2 YSYEKL. This CDR3 is built from 14 residues. The DNA of the CDR3 is TGCGCCAGCAGCCAAGCGGACAGGGCCCACGAGCAGTACTTC. It codes for CASSQADRAHEQYF.

This chain uses TRBV6-2 or TRBV6-3 with TRBJ1-5; D is possibly TRBD1 (5 bases). This CDR3 is built from 15 residues. Germline V gives CDR1 MNHEY, CDR2 SVGEGT. Trimming cost V 5 bases and J 2 bases, with 13 bases left between them. In DNA form, the CDR3 reads TGTGCCAGCAGTACCCAGGGTTATCGCAATCAGCCCCAGCATTTT. Its protein product is CASSTQGYRNQPQHF.